The rows below give T cell receptor beta chains drawn from one sample of a study of T cell responses to AZD1222 COVID-19 vaccine. Sequencing was performed with immunoSEQ multiplex PCR; in TCRdb, only in-frame clones are kept and a portion is missing. This table holds some 140,000 clones, around 90% found once. Sequenced here: peripheral blood, sampled on day 0 of AZD1222 vaccination. Source of these receptors: an adult in good health. The CDR3 runs from the conserved cysteine through the conserved F or W. D genes are given only for firm matches. Clone sizes are given selectively: once, few, many, or a class where the clone is expanded.

>TRBJ2-7|TRBD1|TRBV6-2/TRBV6-3|NA
CASSYGFGQGAREQYF
TGTGCCAGCAGTTATGGTTTTGGACAGGGGGCGCGCGAGCAGTACTTC
>TRBJ2-1|NA|TRBV11-3|NA
CASSRDSHNEQFF
TGTGCCAGCAGCAGGGACTCCCACAATGAGCAGTTCTTC
>TRBJ2-1|NA|TRBV27|NA
CASGGATSRRFNEQFF
TGTGCCAGCGGGGGGGCAACTAGCCGACGATTCAATGAGCAGTTCTTC
>TRBJ2-6|TRBD1|TRBV2|once
CASSPTRRDRGIRSGANVLTF
TGTGCCAGCAGTCCAACAAGGCGGGACAGGGGGATAAGATCTGGGGCCAACGTCCTGACTTTC
>TRBJ1-5|TRBD1|TRBV18|NA
CASSQTGTGDQPQHF
TGTGCCAGCTCACAAACCGGGACAGGGGATCAGCCCCAGCATTTT
>TRBJ1-5|NA|TRBV6-2/TRBV6-3|NA
CASSYSVGGRPQHF
TGTGCCAGCAGTTACTCAGTCGGGGGAAGGCCCCAGCATTTT
>TRBJ2-1|TRBD1|TRBV30|NA
CAWRLRGHEQFF
TGTGCCTGGAGGCTCAGGGGGCATGAGCAGTTCTTC
>TRBJ1-2|NA|TRBV27|NA
CASSSPDSNYGYTF
TGTGCCAGCAGTTCCCCGGACAGTAATTATGGCTACACCTTC
>TRBJ2-7|TRBD2|TRBV5-1|NA
CASAGAAGEQYF
TGCGCCAGCGCGGGAGCGGCAGGCGAGCAGTACTTC
>TRBJ1-2|NA|TRBV6-6|NA
CASSDDLRGYGYTF
TGTGCCAGCAGTGATGACTTGAGGGGCTATGGCTACACCTTC
>TRBJ1-4|NA|TRBV7-9|NA
CASSDRGPNEKLFF
TGTGCCAGCAGCGATCGGGGACCGAATGAAAAACTGTTTTTT
>TRBJ1-2|NA|TRBV25-1|NA
CASSDNVIGYTF
TGTGCCAGCAGTGATAATGTTATCGGCTACACCTTC
>TRBJ1-6|NA|TRBV27|NA
CASRVTGNNSPLHF
TGTGCCAGCAGGGTGACGGGAAATAATTCACCCCTCCACTTT
>TRBJ1-1|NA|TRBV9|NA
CASSQASGNTEAFF
TGTGCCAGCAGTCAGGCATCCGGGAACACTGAAGCTTTCTTT